These 4 T cell receptor beta chains originate from one sample sequenced in a study of T cell responses to AZD1222 COVID-19 vaccine. Profiling relied on immunoSEQ multiplex PCR, and the TCRdb table lists in-frame clones only, not all of them. The sample carries 85,000 to 100,000 clones, 70% to 90% recorded once. The sequenced sample was peripheral blood, obtained on day 0 of AZD1222 vaccination. The source of these receptors is an adult in good health.

This chain joins TRBV19 and TRBJ1-1; TRBD1 aligns across 9 bases. V lost 1 base and J lost 3; bases outside the gene matches: 9. This CDR3 is built from 17 residues. Germline V lookup: CDR1 LNHDA, CDR2 SQIVND (reference sequence). As DNA, the CDR3 is TGTGCCAGTAGTATAGCAAGGAGACAGGGGGGCGACACTGAAGCTTTCTTT. This translates into CASSIARRQGGDTEAFF. Filled out from reference TRBV19 and TRBJ1-1, the complete variable domain reads DGGITQSPKYLFRKEGQNVTLSCEQNLNHDAMYWYRQDPGQGLRLIYYSQIVNDFQKGDIAEGYSVSREKKESFPLTVTSAQKNPTAFYLCASSIARRQGGDTEAFFGQGTRLTVV.

The sample holds one count of this clone. This rearrangement joins TRBV5-1 to TRBJ1-1; 7 bases are a match to TRBD1. Germline V lookup: CDR1 SGHRS, CDR2 YFSETQ. The CDR3 runs 14 residues. V lost 3 bases to trimming and J lost 5 bases; unmatched junction nucleotides: 7. For the CDR3, the DNA is TGCGCCAGCAGCTCTCAGGGGGGGTGGACTGAAGCTTTCTTT. It is translated as CASSSQGGWTEAFF.

The chain links TRBV21-1 to TRBJ1-4. TRBV21-1 is a listed pseudogene. CDR3 size: 15 residues. CDR3 in amino acids: CASSKRRRGNEKLFF. The CDR3 coding sequence is TGTGCCAGCAGCAAGAGGAGGCGGGGTAATGAAAAACTGTTTTTT.

The CDR3 nucleotides are TGTGCCAGCAGCACGCGGCAGGGAGGGCGGGAGACCCAGTACTTC. Translating gives CASSTRQGGRETQYF. The chain carries TRBV7-9 and TRBJ2-5; 7 positions match TRBD2. This CDR3 region has 15 residues. CDR1 and CDR2 from the germline V gene are SEHNR and FQNEAQ (reference sequence). With 5 bases clipped from V and 5 bases from J, the junction kept 11 bases outside the gene matches.